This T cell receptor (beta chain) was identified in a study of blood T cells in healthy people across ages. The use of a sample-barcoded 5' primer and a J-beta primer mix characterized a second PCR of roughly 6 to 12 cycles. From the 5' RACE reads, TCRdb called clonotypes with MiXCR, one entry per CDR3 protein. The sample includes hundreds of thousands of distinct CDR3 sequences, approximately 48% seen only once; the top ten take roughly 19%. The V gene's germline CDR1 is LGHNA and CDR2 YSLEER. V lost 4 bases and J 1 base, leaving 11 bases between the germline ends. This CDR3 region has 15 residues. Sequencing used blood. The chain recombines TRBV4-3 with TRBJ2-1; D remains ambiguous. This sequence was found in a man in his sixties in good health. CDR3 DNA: TGCGCCAGCAGCCCGAAAGTCGGTTCCTACAATGAGCAGTTCTTC. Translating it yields CASSPKVGSYNEQFF.